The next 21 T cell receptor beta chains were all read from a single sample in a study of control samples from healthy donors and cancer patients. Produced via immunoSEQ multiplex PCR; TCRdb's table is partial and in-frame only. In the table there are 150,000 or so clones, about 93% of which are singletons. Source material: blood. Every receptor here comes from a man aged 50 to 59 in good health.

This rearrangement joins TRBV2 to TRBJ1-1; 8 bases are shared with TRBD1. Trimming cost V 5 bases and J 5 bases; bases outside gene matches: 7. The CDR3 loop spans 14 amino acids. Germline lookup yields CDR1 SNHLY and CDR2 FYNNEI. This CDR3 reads CASSFQGALTEAFF. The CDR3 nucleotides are TGTGCCAGCAGTTTTCAGGGGGCGTTGACTGAAGCTTTCTTT.

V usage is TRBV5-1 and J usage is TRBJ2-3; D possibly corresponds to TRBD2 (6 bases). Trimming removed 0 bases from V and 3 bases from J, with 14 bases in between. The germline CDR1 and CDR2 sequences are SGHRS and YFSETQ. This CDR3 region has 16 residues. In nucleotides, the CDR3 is TGCGCCAGCAGCTTGGCCCTGTCGGAGGGGACAGATACGCAGTATTTT. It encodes CASSLALSEGTDTQYF.

The CDR3 DNA sequence: TGTGCCAGTAGTATAGCTACAGGGGGTGGCAATCAGCCCCAGCATTTT. Protein sequence: CASSIATGGGNQPQHF. V and J are TRBV19 and TRBJ1-5; 8 nucleotides line up with TRBD1. This CDR3 region has 16 residues. V dropped 1 base and J dropped 2; count of bases not matched to a gene: 4. Germline CDR1 reads LNHDA; CDR2 reads SQIVND (reference sequence).

The CDR3 here is CASSLWEYTEQPQHF. CDR3 nucleotide sequence: TGTGCCAGCAGTTTATGGGAATATACGGAGCAGCCCCAGCATTTT. The chain combines TRBV28 with TRBJ1-5; no firm D call. CDR1 and CDR2 from the germline V gene are MDHEN and SYDVKM. This CDR3 spans 15 amino acids. Trimming took 0 bases from V and 7 from J, leaving 13 bases between them. Using reference TRBV28 and TRBJ1-5 for the parts outside the CDR3, the full variable domain is DVKVTQSSRYLVKRTGEKVFLECVQDMDHENMFWYRQDPGLGLRLIYFSYDVKMKEKGDIPEGYSVSREKKERFSLILESASTNQTSMYLCASSLWEYTEQPQHFGDGTRLSIL.

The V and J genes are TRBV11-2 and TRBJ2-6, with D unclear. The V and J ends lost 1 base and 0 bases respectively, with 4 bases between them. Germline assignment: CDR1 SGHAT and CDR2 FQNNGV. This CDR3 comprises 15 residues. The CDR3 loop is CASSLGYSGANVLTF. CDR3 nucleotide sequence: TGTGCCAGCAGCTTAGGTTACTCTGGGGCCAACGTCCTGACTTTC.

The CDR3 loop is CASSLDHGGVGYGYTF. The CDR3 DNA reads as TGTGCCAGCAGCTTAGATCACGGAGGGGTTGGGTATGGCTACACCTTC. The chain employs TRBV11-2 and TRBJ1-2; a weak D match, TRBD1 (5 bases). CDR1 SGHAT and CDR2 FQNNGV come from the germline V gene. CDR3 length: 16 residues. Trimming pared 0 bases from V and 5 bases from J, leaving 16 bases between.

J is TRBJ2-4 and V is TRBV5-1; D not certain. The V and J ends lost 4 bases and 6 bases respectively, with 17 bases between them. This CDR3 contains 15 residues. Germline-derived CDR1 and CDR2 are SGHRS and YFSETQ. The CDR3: CASSMSPESGNIQYF. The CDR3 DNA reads TGCGCCAGCAGCATGAGTCCCGAAAGTGGAAACATTCAGTACTTC.

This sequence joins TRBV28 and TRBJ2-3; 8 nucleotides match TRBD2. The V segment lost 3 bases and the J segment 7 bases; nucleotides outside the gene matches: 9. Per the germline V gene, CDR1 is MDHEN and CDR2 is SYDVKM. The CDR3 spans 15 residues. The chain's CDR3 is CASSFWGGRSNTQYF. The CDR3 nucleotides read TGTGCCAGCAGTTTTTGGGGCGGGAGGTCAAATACGCAGTATTTT.

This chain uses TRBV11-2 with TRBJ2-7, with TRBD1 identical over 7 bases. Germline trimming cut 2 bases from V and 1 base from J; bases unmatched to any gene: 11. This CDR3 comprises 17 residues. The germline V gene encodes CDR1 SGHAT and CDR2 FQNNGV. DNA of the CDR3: TGTGCCAGCAGCTTATGGGGCGAGGGGGCGACTTCCTACGAGCAGTACTTC. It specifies CASSLWGEGATSYEQYF.

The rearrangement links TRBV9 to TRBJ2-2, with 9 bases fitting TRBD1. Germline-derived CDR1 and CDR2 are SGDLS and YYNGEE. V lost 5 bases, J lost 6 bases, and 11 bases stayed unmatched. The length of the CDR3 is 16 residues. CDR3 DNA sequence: TGTGCCAGCAGGCCAGTTCCCGGGACAGGGCCCGGGGAGCTGTTTTTT. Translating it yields CASRPVPGTGPGELFF.

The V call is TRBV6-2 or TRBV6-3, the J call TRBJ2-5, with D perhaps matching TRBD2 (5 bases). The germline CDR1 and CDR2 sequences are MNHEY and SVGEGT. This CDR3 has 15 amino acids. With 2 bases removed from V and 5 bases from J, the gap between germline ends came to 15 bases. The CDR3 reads CASSYTGNTGETQYF. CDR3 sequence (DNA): TGTGCCAGCAGTTACACCGGCAATACGGGGGAGACCCAGTACTTC.

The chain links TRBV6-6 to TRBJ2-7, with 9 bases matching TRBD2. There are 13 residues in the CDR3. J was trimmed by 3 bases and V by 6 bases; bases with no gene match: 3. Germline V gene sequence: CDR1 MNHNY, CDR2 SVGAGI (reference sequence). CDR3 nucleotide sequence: TGTGCCAGCAGGACTAGCGGTGACTACGAGCAGTACTTC. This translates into CASRTSGDYEQYF.

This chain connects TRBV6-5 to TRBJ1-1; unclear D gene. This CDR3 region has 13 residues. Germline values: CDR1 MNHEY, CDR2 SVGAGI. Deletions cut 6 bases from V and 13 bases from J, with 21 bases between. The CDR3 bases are TGTGCCAGCAGGGGGTTGAAGGGTCAAGGAGGTTTCTTT. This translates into CASRGLKGQGGFF.

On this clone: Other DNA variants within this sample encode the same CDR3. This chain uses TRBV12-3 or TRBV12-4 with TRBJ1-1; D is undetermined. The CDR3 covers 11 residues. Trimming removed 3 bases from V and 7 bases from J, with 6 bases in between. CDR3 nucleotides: TGTGCCAGCAGTTTGGAGGGTGAAGCTTTCTTT. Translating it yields CASSLEGEAFF.

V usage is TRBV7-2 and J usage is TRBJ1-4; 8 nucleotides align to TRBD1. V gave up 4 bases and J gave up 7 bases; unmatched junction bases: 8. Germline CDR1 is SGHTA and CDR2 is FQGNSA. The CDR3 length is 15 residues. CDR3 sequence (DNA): TGTGCCAGCAGCTCCTCCGGGACAGGTTCTGAAAAACTGTTTTTT. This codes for CASSSSGTGSEKLFF. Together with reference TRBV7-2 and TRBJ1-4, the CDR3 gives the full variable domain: GAGVSQSPSNKVTEKGKDVELRCDPISGHTALYWYRQSLGQGLEFLIYFQGNSAPDKSGLPSDRFSAERTGGSVSTLTIQRTQQEDSAVYLCASSSSGTGSEKLFFGSGTQLSVL.

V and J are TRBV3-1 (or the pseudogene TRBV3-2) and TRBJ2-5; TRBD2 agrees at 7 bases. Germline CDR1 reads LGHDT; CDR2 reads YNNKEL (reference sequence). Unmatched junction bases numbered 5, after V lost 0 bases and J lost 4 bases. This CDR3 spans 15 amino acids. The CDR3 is CASSQDPGGGETQYF. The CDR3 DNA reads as TGTGCCAGCAGCCAAGATCCGGGGGGTGGAGAGACCCAGTACTTC.

CDR3: CASTSWGSGSLENTGELFF. The CDR3 DNA sequence: TGCGCCAGCACCTCATGGGGTAGCGGGAGTTTGGAGAACACCGGGGAGCTGTTTTTT. The rearrangement links TRBV5-1 to TRBJ2-2; 9 bases line up with TRBD2. The V segment lost 6 bases and the J segment 1 base; nucleotides outside the gene matches: 16. The CDR3 sequence is 19 residues long. Looked up from germline, CDR1 is SGHRS and CDR2 is YFSETQ.

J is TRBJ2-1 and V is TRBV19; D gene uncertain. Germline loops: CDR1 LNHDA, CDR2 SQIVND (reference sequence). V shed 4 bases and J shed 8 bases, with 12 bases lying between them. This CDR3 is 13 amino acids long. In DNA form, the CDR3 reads TGTGCCAGTAGTACCCCTTCCTGGGATGAGCAGTTCTTC. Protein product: CASSTPSWDEQFF.

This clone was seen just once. The CDR3 nucleotides are TGTGCCAGCAGAGGGTGGGGAGAGACCCAGTACTTC. Protein product: CASRGWGETQYF. The chain employs TRBV27 and TRBJ2-5; no firm D call. Germline-derived CDR1 and CDR2 are MNHEY and SMNVEV (reference sequence). This CDR3 is 12 amino acids long. Trimming removed 6 bases from V and 4 bases from J, with 9 bases in between.

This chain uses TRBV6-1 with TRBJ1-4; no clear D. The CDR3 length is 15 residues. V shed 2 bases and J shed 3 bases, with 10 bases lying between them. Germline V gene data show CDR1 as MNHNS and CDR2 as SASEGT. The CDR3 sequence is CASSENTLSNEKLFF. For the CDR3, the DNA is TGTGCCAGCAGTGAAAATACTCTCTCTAATGAAAAACTGTTTTTT.

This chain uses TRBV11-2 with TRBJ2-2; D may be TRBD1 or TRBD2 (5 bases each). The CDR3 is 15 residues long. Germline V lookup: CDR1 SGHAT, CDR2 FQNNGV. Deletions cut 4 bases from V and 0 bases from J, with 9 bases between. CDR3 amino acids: CASSWGRTNTGELFF. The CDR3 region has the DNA TGTGCCAGCAGCTGGGGACGAACGAACACCGGGGAGCTGTTTTTT. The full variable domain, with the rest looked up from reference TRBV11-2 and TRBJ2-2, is EAGVAQSPRYKIIEKRQSVAFWCNPISGHATLYWYQQILGQGPKLLIQFQNNGVVDDSQLPKDRFSAERLKGVDSTLKIQPAKLEDSAVYLCASSWGRTNTGELFFGEGSRLTVL.